One and the same sample provided the 20 T cell receptor beta chains below, sequenced in a study of metastatic and nonmetastatic thyroid tumors. Thyroid surgery took place with no prior treatment in any patient. TCRdb reassembled clones from the PCR reads with MiXCR. In the table there are some 2,000 clones, approximately 25% of which are singletons. Sequenced material: adjacent normal tissue. These receptors came from a male donor with papillary thyroid cancer or a benign thyroid nodule (not recorded which). Some clones in this sample may be carry-over from other donors' samples.

By sample share, this clone is medium-sized. The J gene is TRBJ2-3, the V gene TRBV5-8, with unresolved D. Trimming cost V 2 bases and J 4 bases, with 11 bases left between them. The germline CDR1 and CDR2 sequences are SGHTS and YDEGEE. The CDR3 totals 14 residues. The CDR3 protein is CASSLPAVADTQYF. The CDR3 DNA is TGTGCCAGCAGCTTACCGGCAGTCGCAGATACGCAGTATTTT.

This clone appeared many times. V and J are TRBV19 and TRBJ2-3, with 7 positions matching TRBD2. CDR1 and CDR2 (germline): LNHDA, SQIVND (reference sequence). This CDR3 has 16 amino acids. The junction had 8 bases not matched to a gene; V was cut back by 4 bases and J by 1 base. As DNA, the CDR3 is TGTGCCAGTAGTACTAGCGGAGTTGGGGGCACAGATACGCAGTATTTT. Protein product: CASSTSGVGGTDTQYF.

By share, this clone counts as large (0.1 to 1%). The chain combines TRBV28 with TRBJ2-7, with TRBD2 matching 15 bases. The CDR3 runs 15 residues. Germline CDR1 MDHEN, CDR2 SYDVKM. V shed 5 bases and J 4 bases; nucleotides not matched to a gene: 3. This chain's CDR3 is CASSPGTSGRYEQYF. The CDR3 DNA reads as TGTGCCAGCAGTCCAGGGACTAGCGGGAGGTACGAGCAGTACTTC. The variable domain in full, completed from reference TRBV28 and TRBJ2-7, reads DVKVTQSSRYLVKRTGEKVFLECVQDMDHENMFWYRQDPGLGLRLIYFSYDVKMKEKGDIPEGYSVSREKKERFSLILESASTNQTSMYLCASSPGTSGRYEQYFGPGTRLTVT.

This clone was seen a handful of times. The V gene is TRBV6-1, the J gene TRBJ1-3; D not resolved. In germline, CDR1 is MNHNS, CDR2 SASEGT. CDR3 length: 15 residues. Trimming removed 3 bases at V and 0 bases at J, with 9 bases between. The CDR3 nucleotides read TGTGCCAGCAGTGATCAAGGTTACTCTGGAAACACCATATATTTT. Protein: CASSDQGYSGNTIYF.

In this sample, this clone turned up a few times. This rearrangement joins TRBV14 to TRBJ2-1, with 10 nucleotides matching TRBD2. Germline V gene sequence: CDR1 SGHDN, CDR2 FVKESK. The CDR3 runs to 14 residues. The junction had 6 bases not matched to a gene; V was cut back by 4 bases and J by 9 bases. The DNA of the CDR3 is TGTGCCAGCAGCCCAGGACTAGCGGAAATTGAGCAGTTCTTC. Translating it yields CASSPGLAEIEQFF.

The V call is TRBV24-1, the J call TRBJ2-2; the D gene is possibly TRBD2 (5 bases). Germline CDR1 and CDR2: KGHDR and SFDVKD. V lost 7 bases and J 7 bases, leaving 15 bases between the germline ends. The CDR3 consists of 14 residues. CDR3 in amino acids: CATSTVEGSGELFF. The CDR3 DNA sequence: TGTGCCACCAGCACTGTAGAGGGTAGCGGGGAGCTGTTTTTT.

This chain joins TRBV15 and TRBJ2-3, with D possibly TRBD1 on 5 matching bases. The length of the CDR3 is 18 residues. Trimming shortened V by 4 bases and J by 0 bases, and 20 bases separated the two germline ends. Germline assignment: CDR1 LNHNV and CDR2 YYDKDF (reference sequence). The DNA of the CDR3 is TGTGCCACCAGCAAAGGGGCCAAAACAACCCCTAGCACAGATACGCAGTATTTT. Translation gives CATSKGAKTTPSTDTQYF.

The chain has TRBV28 and TRBJ2-2, with D unclear. Germline CDR1 and CDR2: MDHEN and SYDVKM. V lost 3 bases to trimming and J lost 6 bases, with 2 bases between them. The CDR3 sequence is 11 residues long. The CDR3 loop is CASSLAGELFF. DNA for the CDR3: TGTGCCAGCAGTTTGGCCGGGGAGCTGTTTTTT.

The V and J genes are TRBV7-2 and TRBJ2-5; 10 bases fit TRBD2. With V trimmed by 5 bases and J by 3 bases, 6 bases remained unmatched. CDR1 SGHTA and CDR2 FQGNSA come from the germline V gene. CDR3 size: 15 residues. The CDR3 nucleotides read TGTGCCAGCAGCCCTAGCGGGAGAGGGGAAGAGACCCAGTACTTC. As protein: CASSPSGRGEETQYF.

This clone was detected a few times. The J gene is TRBJ2-3, the V gene TRBV27, with D perhaps TRBD1 or TRBD2 (5 bases each). V dropped 2 bases and J dropped 13 bases, with 13 bases sitting between them. The CDR3 consists of 12 residues. Germline V gives CDR1 MNHEY, CDR2 SMNVEV (reference sequence). DNA for the CDR3: TGTGCCAGCAGTTTAGTGGGGGTGATAGAGTATTTT. Translated: CASSLVGVIEYF.

By share, this clone counts as large. This rearrangement joins TRBV7-3 to TRBJ1-6; D may be TRBD1 (5 bases). V was trimmed by 4 bases and J by 8 bases, leaving 12 bases between them. The germline CDR1 and CDR2 sequences are SGHTA and FQGTGA. The CDR3 runs to 14 residues. The CDR3 is CASSYGTNHSPLHF. DNA for the CDR3: TGTGCCAGCAGCTACGGGACGAATCATTCACCCCTCCACTTT.

The chain employs TRBV7-9 and TRBJ2-7, with D unresolved. The CDR3 is 13 residues long. From germline, CDR1 is SEHNR and CDR2 FQNEAQ (reference sequence). V was clipped by 4 bases and J by 2 bases, with 9 bases between them. The CDR3 loop reads CASSSPPTYEQYV. The CDR3, as DNA: TGTGCCAGCAGCTCGCCCCCAACCTACGAGCAGTACGTC.

The chain is built from TRBV20-1 and TRBJ1-1; weak D call: TRBD1 (6 bases). Trimming cost V 6 bases and J 7 bases, with 12 bases left between them. CDR3 length equals 11 residues. From germline, CDR1 is DFQATT and CDR2 SNEGSKA (reference sequence). CDR3 DNA: TGCAGTGCCACGAGAGGGGGTGAAGCTTTCTTT. It encodes CSATRGGEAFF.

This clone showed up just a few times. This chain connects TRBV6-1 to TRBJ1-1; D gene ambiguous. Germline V gives CDR1 MNHNS, CDR2 SASEGT. V gave up 6 bases and J gave up 1 base, with 12 bases separating them. The CDR3 runs 14 residues. The CDR3 loop is CASRKPDGNTEAFF. As DNA, the CDR3 is TGTGCCAGCAGGAAACCAGACGGGAACACTGAAGCTTTCTTT.

This clone was seen a handful of times. The chain has TRBV28 and TRBJ1-3, with 7 bases lining up with TRBD1. The germline V gene encodes CDR1 MDHEN and CDR2 SYDVKM. The ends lost 7 bases at V and 2 bases at J; junction bases unmatched: 5. The CDR3 sequence is 14 residues long. The CDR3 sequence is CASTDQGAGNTIYF. In DNA form, the CDR3 reads TGTGCCAGCACCGACCAGGGGGCTGGAAACACCATATATTTT.

This clone is judged medium-sized. The V and J genes are TRBV7-9 and TRBJ2-3; a weak D match, TRBD2 (5 bases). Germline loops: CDR1 SEHNR, CDR2 FQNEAQ (reference sequence). CDR3 length: 15 residues. V was trimmed by 0 bases and J by 2 bases, leaving 9 bases between them. In nucleotides, the CDR3 is TGTGCCAGCAGCTTAGCGGGGAGAGACACAGATACGCAGTATTTT. As protein: CASSLAGRDTDTQYF.

By sample share, this clone is large. V usage is TRBV19 and J usage is TRBJ2-5; TRBD2 matches at 10 bases. The junction had 5 bases not matched to a gene; V was cut back by 2 bases and J by 5 bases. CDR3 length: 15 residues. Germline CDR1 reads LNHDA; CDR2 reads SQIVND (reference sequence). The CDR3, as DNA: TGTGCCAGTAGTATATCTAGCGGGAGAAGGGAGACCCAGTACTTC. This codes for CASSISSGRRETQYF.

This chain links TRBV28 with TRBJ2-2, with D possibly TRBD1 on 6 matching bases. V lost 5 bases, J lost 6 bases, and 16 bases lay in between. The CDR3 runs to 15 residues. Germline V gives CDR1 MDHEN, CDR2 SYDVKM. The CDR3, as DNA: TGTGCCAGCAGTACCCTCAGGGGCCTGTCCGGGGAGCTGTTTTTT. This gives the protein CASSTLRGLSGELFF.

This clone turned up a few times. CDR3 protein: CASSLWGVKSPLHF. The CDR3 nucleotides read TGTGCCAGCAGCTTATGGGGGGTAAAGTCACCCCTCCACTTT. The genes are TRBV7-9 and TRBJ1-6; perhaps TRBD1 as D (5 bases). The CDR3 contains 14 residues. The germline V and J ends were trimmed by 2 bases and 10 bases, with 12 bases remaining between them. Germline CDR1 and CDR2: SEHNR and FQNEAQ (reference sequence).

This chain links TRBV7-8 with TRBJ1-2, with D tentatively TRBD1 (5 bases). Germline V gene lookup returns CDR1 SGHVS and CDR2 FQNEAQ. This CDR3 spans 14 amino acids. Trimming shortened V by 3 bases and J by 1 base, and 9 bases separated the two germline ends. CDR3 DNA sequence: TGTGCCAGCAGCTTGACAGAAATTAACTATGGCTACACCTTC. Amino acids: CASSLTEINYGYTF.